The T cell receptor beta chain described here comes from a study of cytomegalovirus exposure and HLA in healthy donors (TCRdb year 2017). Background for the entire study: According to an earlier analysis of around 600 of the donors, some 180 million T cells yielded roughly 100 million unique TCR beta sequences and about 280 Gb of sequence data. A later analysis re-analyzed previously published TCR beta repertoires from 600 to 850 donors and added high-resolution HLA genotyping to study TCR occurrence patterns. On average, around 230,000 unique TCR beta nucleotide sequences were sequenced per donor among several hundred genotyped donors of the cohort, with approximately 18% of those sequences being non-productive. The study profiled the T cell repertoires of under 850 subjects by immunosequencing and related them to cytomegalovirus serostatus. Of the 300 to 500 genotyped donors, 70% to 90% were placed in the genetic ancestry cluster associated with self-reported Caucasian donors. Rather than using new phenotypic data, the later analysis identified candidate immune exposures from TCR beta sequences and from how often those sequences occurred across donors. A handful of DR-DQ haplotypes were handled as single units for association and clustering because linkage in the cohort was strong. An early release covering roughly 600 HLA-typed donors comprised about 300 gigabases of sequencing data and 85 million to 100 million unique TCR sequences. Donor age, sex, ethnicity and CMV serostatus were collected together with the repertoire data. The number of typed donors differed by locus: about 620-640 for A, B, C, DRB1 and DQB1; approximately 520 for DQA1; some 590 for DPA1; and around 490 for DPB1. The aim of the study was to test whether cataloging public T cell receptors could identify signatures of past pathogen exposure. To decide whether each TCR beta V gene segment behaved as functional or pseudogenic, an earlier analysis of some 580 of the donors relied on high-throughput TCR beta sequencing. A later genetic analysis took genome-wide SNP genotypes for about three fifths of the roughly 700 donors and used that subset as a discovery cohort. In addition to the first cohort of around 670 subjects, a separate validation cohort of over 90 different subjects was used. Class I and class II HLA loci were covered by the typing at four-digit resolution. To predict cytomegalovirus infection status, the study brought together high-throughput TCR immunosequencing, statistical association of individual TCRs with disease status, and machine learning. All discovery cohort repertoires had been generated on a single sequencing platform.

On this clone itself: Its antigen has not been determined. Nothing much larger sits one base from this clone, and base qualities are not available.

The library was built by means of the immunoSEQ multiplex PCR assay. For the multiplex PCR, a mixture combining 60 forward primers for TCR Vbeta segments and 13 reverse primers for TCR Jbeta segments was used. A multiplex PCR assay on genomic DNA amplified the CDR3 region of rearranged TCR beta genes. Amplified TCR beta libraries were sequenced as 87-base-pair reads on the Illumina HiSeq System. Under the source paper's analysis protocol: A later analysis counted about 82 million unique TCR beta chains across the 666 repertoires, and some 11 million of these chains were shared by at least two donors. A nearest-neighbor algorithm error-corrected the raw reads and collapsed the reads into unique sequences, merging closely related sequences to remove PCR and sequencing errors. CDR3 sequences were aligned to IMGT reference sequences to assign V, D and J gene segments. Each retained sequence needed at least a six-nucleotide match to both a V gene segment and a J gene segment. Rearrangements were classified as productive when the CDR3 lacked stop codons and remained in frame with V and J, and all other rearrangements were classified as non-productive. Following IMGT convention, CDR3 was defined as the stretch from the second conserved V-encoded cysteine to the conserved J-encoded phenylalanine. Sequences without an unambiguous match to a single V gene segment were excluded from the earlier analysis of several hundred of the donors. In an earlier analysis of roughly 500 of the donors, V segments were called functional above 56.7% productive rearrangements and were called segregating when the between-donor standard deviation exceeded 5%. To diagnose cytomegalovirus status from the catalog of TCR beta chain sequences, a statistical classification framework was built. V and J gene assignment, in a later analysis, came from comparing TCR nucleotide sequences with IMGT/GENE-DB human TR gene sequences. The TCRdist pipeline was used in a later analysis to assign CDR3 sequences and most-parsimonious VDJ recombination scenarios. A later analysis defined each TCR beta chain by its CDR3 amino acid sequence plus V-gene family, and excluded reads lacking a unique V-gene family. To address suspected cross-contamination and a sequencing artifact, a later analysis removed a few hundred highly shared, low-generation-probability nucleotide sequences. For each public chain, a later analysis derived a clonal expansion index from normalized ranks of inferred template counts within each repertoire. In a later analysis, generation probabilities were computed with a VDJ recombination model fitted to out-of-frame rearrangements, and the resulting probabilities were checked against IGoR. Hypergeometric tests were used in a later analysis to score TCR-TCR, TCR-HLA and TCR-CMV co-occurrence, with a repertoire-size bias correction applied to the TCR pairs. A later analysis estimated false discovery rates by permuting HLA or CMV assignments 20 times. A later analysis grouped co-occurring TCRs with DBSCAN, adding TCRdist sequence similarity when clustering within HLA-allele-positive subsets. Repertoires with fewer than 30,000 or more than 120,000 public chains were left out of co-occurrence clustering, as were about five repertoires with anomalous nucleotide sharing. Imported from immuneACCESS, the table was reduced by TCRdb to in-frame sequences with V and J called. These copies leave out some clones; in studies compared against another copy, an unresolved V gene accounts for under half, and the cause of the remainder is not known. From that table come the V and J calls and clone size; the DNA was used to work out D and trimming. Across this sample there are 100,000 to 120,000 clones, with 78% seen only once. Together, the top ten hold around 5.3% of the sample.

Broader findings and caveats from the paper: According to a later analysis, parvovirus B19, influenza, CMV and Epstein-Barr virus appeared linked to several top co-occurrence clusters. Some IMGT-functional V segments, including TRBV6-2 and TRBV6-3, could not be told apart with the 87-base-pair reads, so those segments were excluded. V-gene and J-gene trimming of TCR beta chains was associated with a missense DCLRE1C variant in a later genetic analysis, and the association was replicated in an independent cohort. Because counts were too low, approximately 18 rarely observed V segments, including chromosome 9 orphons, were excluded from the earlier analysis of 587 of the donors. The authors suggested that the approach could potentially be generalized to other disease states and immunological phenotypes. Specific HLA alleles were associated with 15,000 to 20,000 TCR beta sequences at a false discovery rate of 0.05 in a later analysis. Cytomegalovirus status was reported to be diagnosed by the classifier with high specificity and sensitivity in both the original and validation cohorts. Most CMV-associated TCR beta chains appeared to be HLA-restricted in a later analysis, and the HLA associations seemed to be driven largely by CMV exposure. A later analysis found that HLA-associated TCR beta chains were more clonally expanded and had lower generation probabilities than equally common non-associated chains. Most TCR sequences were seen in very few donors, while some public TCRs were found in many individuals. In this cohort, only TCR beta chains were sequenced, and detectable features were limited by the absence of alpha or paired-chain data. A cluster of highly shared sequence variants was judged likely to represent a technical artifact of the sequencing pipeline. When HLA alleles, especially DR and DQ, strongly co-occurred, TCR associations were difficult to assign to individual alleles. Presence/absence analyses assumed roughly uniform sequencing depth across donors, an assumption that may not hold. Linkage disequilibrium might explain the correlated functional status among segregating V segments, but an unknown experimental factor could not be ruled out. In an earlier analysis of several hundred of the donors, most TCR beta V segments were observed in productive rearrangements about 87% or about 30% of the time, broadly matching IMGT annotations. Because some donors lacked HLA typing at each locus, the association tests relied only on the typed subset. Three of the identified cytomegalovirus-associated TCR beta chains were confirmed in vitro to be specific for cytomegalovirus antigens. The study listed approximately 160 TCR beta chains as associated with cytomegalovirus. A further reported finding was that TCR beta sequences accurately predicted the HLA-A and HLA-B alleles for most subjects in the first cohort. The only immune exposure information available for the cohort was CMV serostatus. Compared with the roughly 700-donor mean, donors in an Asian-associated ancestry cluster had fewer N-insertions in productive TCRs, according to a later genetic analysis. According to a later analysis, TCR association rates differed among HLA loci, with DRB1 alleles showing the most associated TCRs and HLA-C alleles showing the fewest.

Including cysteine and phenylalanine, the CDR3 has 15 amino acids. Only the CDR3 region is kept as DNA, spanning 45 bases read in frame from base 1. Compared with germline, V lacks 4 bases and J lacks 0 bases; bases without a gene match: 1. The germline V gene (reference sequence) gives CDR1 as MNHNY and CDR2 as SVGAGI. The cohort was made up of approximately 700 healthy bone marrow donors. All cohort members were sampled while nominally healthy, although unrecorded immune exposures were likely present. The donor was CMV seronegative and was included in the group of about 350 seronegative cohort members. A peripheral blood sample was provided by each donor, and peripheral blood mononuclear cells were used for TCR beta sequencing. Genomic DNA was extracted from the blood cell samples with the Qiagen DNeasy Blood Extraction Kit.

This receptor chain uses TRBV6-6 and TRBJ2-2; TRBD1 lines up with 8 middle nucleotides. The sample taken for sequencing was PBMCs. This receptor was obtained from a male donor in good health and CMV-seronegative. The DNA sequence is given as TGTGCCAGCAGTTGGGGACAGGCGAACACCGGGGAGCTGTTTTTT. Its protein is CASSWGQANTGELFF.